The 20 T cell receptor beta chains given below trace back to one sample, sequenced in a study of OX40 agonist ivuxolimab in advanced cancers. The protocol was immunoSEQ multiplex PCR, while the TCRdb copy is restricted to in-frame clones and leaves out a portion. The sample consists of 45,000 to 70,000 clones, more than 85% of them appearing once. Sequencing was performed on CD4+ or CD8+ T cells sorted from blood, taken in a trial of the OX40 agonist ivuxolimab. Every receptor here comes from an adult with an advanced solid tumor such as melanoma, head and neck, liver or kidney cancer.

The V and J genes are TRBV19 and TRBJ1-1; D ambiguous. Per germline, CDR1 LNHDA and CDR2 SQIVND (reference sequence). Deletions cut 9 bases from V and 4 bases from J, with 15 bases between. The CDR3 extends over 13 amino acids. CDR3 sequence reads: CASRIGGSTEAFF. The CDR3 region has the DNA TGTGCCAGCCGGATCGGCGGGAGCACTGAAGCTTTCTTT.

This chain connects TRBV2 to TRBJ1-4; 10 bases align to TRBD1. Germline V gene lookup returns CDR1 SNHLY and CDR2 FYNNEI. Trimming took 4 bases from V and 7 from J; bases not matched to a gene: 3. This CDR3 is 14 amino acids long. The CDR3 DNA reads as TGTGCCAGCAGTGCCCGGGACAGGGGTGAAAAACTGTTTTTT. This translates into CASSARDRGEKLFF.

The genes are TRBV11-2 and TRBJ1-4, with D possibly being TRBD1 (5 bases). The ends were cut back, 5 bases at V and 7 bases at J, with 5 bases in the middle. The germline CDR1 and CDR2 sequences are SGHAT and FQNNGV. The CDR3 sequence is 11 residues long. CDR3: CASSGGEKLFF. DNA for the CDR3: TGTGCCAGCAGCGGGGGTGAAAAACTGTTTTTT.

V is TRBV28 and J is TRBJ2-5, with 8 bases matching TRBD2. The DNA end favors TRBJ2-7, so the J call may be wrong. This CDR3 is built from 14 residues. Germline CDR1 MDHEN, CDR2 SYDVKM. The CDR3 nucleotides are TGTGCCAGCAGTGCGGGCGGGGGGACTTACGAGCAGTACTTC. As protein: CASSAGGGTYEQYF.

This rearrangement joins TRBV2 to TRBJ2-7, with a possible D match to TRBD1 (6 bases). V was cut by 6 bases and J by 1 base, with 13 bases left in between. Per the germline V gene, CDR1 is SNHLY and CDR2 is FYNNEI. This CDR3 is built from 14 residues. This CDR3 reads CASRDDRRSYEQYF. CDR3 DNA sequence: TGTGCCAGCAGAGATGACAGGCGTTCCTACGAGCAGTACTTC.

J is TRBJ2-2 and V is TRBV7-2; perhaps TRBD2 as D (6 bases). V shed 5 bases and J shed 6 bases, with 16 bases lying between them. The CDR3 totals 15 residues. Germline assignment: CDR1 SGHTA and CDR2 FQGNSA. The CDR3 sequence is CASSRGSGIAGELFF. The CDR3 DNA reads TGTGCCAGCAGCCGCGGTAGCGGTATAGCCGGGGAGCTGTTTTTT. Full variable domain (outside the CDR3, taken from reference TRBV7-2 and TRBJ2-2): GAGVSQSPSNKVTEKGKDVELRCDPISGHTALYWYRQSLGQGLEFLIYFQGNSAPDKSGLPSDRFSAERTGGSVSTLTIQRTQQEDSAVYLCASSRGSGIAGELFFGEGSRLTVL.

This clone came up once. CDR3 region: CASNPLGLAGGMETQYF. For the CDR3, the DNA is TGCGCCAGCAACCCTCTGGGACTAGCGGGGGGGATGGAGACCCAGTACTTC. The chain has TRBV5-1 and TRBJ2-5, with 16 bases lining up with TRBD2. V gave up 6 bases and J gave up 5 bases; unmatched junction bases: 10. The germline V gene encodes CDR1 SGHRS and CDR2 YFSETQ. The CDR3 loop spans 17 amino acids.

CDR3 nucleotides: TGCAGCGTCCGCCGGGGCGGGAGTGATGAGCAGTTCTTC. This sequence encodes CSVRRGGSDEQFF. This sequence joins TRBV29-1 and TRBJ2-1; 7 bases fit TRBD2. After removal of 6 bases from V and 8 bases from J, the junction contained 10 bases not matched to a gene. The CDR3 has 13 residues. Germline V CDR1 and CDR2: SQVTM, ANQGSEA.

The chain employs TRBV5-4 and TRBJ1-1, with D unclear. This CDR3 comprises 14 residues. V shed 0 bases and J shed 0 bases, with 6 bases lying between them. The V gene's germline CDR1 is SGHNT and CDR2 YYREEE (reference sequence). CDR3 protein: CASSLEGMNTEAFF. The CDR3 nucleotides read TGTGCCAGCAGCTTGGAGGGAATGAACACTGAAGCTTTCTTT. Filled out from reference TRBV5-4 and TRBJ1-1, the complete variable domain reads ETGVTQSPTHLIKTRGQQVTLRCSSQSGHNTVSWYQQALGQGPQFIFQYYREEENGRGNFPPRFSGLQFPNYSSELNVNALELDDSALYLCASSLEGMNTEAFFGQGTRLTVV.

DNA for the CDR3: TGTGCCAGTAGTATAGGAGATTTTGGCTACACCTTC. Its translation is CASSIGDFGYTF. The chain recombines TRBV19 with TRBJ1-2; D is unresolved. CDR3 length equals 12 residues. Trimming stripped 1 base from V and 7 bases from J, with 7 bases between. From germline, CDR1 is LNHDA and CDR2 SQIVND (reference sequence).

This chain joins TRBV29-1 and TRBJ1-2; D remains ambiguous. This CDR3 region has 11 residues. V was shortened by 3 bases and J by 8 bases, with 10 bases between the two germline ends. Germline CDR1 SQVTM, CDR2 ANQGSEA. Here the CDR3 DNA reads TGCAGCGTTGATGATCCTCGGGGCTACACCTTC. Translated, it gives CSVDDPRGYTF.

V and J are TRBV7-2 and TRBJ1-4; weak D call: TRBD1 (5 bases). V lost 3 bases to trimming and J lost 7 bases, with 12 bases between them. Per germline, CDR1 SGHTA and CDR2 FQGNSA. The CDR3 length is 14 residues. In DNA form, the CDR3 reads TGTGCCAGCAGCTTTAGTGGGACTCGTGAAAAACTGTTTTTT. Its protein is CASSFSGTREKLFF.

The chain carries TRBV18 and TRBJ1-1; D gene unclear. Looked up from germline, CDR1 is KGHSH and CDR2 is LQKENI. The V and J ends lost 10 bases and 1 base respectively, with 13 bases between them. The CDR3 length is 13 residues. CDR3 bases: TGTGCCACCCGGTACAGTAAGAACACTGAAGCTTTCTTT. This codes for CATRYSKNTEAFF.

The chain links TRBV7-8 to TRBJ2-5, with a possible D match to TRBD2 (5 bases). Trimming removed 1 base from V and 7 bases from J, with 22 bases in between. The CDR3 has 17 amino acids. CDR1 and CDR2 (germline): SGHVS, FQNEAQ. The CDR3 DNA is TGTGCCAGCAGCTTAGAGGCCAGAGGGTACCCCTTAGGGACCCAGTACTTC. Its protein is CASSLEARGYPLGTQYF.

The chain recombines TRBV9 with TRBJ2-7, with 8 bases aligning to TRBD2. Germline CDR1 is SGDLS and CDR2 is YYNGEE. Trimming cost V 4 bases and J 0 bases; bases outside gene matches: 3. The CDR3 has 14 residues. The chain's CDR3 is CASSPLAGSYEQYF. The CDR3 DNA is TGTGCCAGCAGCCCCCTAGCGGGCTCCTACGAGCAGTACTTC.

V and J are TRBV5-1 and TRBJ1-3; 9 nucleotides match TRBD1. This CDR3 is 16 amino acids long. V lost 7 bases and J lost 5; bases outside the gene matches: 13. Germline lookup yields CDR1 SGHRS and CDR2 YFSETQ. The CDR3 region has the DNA TGCGCCAGCGGCCCCTTGCCGGGACAGGGTAGAAACACCATATATTTT. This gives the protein CASGPLPGQGRNTIYF.

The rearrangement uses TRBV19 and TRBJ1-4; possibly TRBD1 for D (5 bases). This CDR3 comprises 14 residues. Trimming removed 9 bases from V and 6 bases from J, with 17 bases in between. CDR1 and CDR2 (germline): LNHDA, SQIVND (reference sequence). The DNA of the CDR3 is TGTGCCAGCACCCGGGGCGGGGAGGATGAAAAACTGTTTTTT. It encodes CASTRGGEDEKLFF.

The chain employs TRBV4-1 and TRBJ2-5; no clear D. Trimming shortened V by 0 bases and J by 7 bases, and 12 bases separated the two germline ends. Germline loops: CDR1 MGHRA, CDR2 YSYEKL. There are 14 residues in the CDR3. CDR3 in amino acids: CASSQETQRGTQYF. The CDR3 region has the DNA TGCGCCAGCAGCCAAGAAACCCAAAGAGGGACCCAGTACTTC.

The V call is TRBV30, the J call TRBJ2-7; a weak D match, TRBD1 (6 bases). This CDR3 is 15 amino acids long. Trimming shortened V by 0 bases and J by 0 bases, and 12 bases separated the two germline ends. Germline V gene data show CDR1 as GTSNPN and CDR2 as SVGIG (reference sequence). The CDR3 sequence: CAWSVLPGVSYEQYF. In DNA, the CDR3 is TGTGCCTGGAGTGTACTGCCAGGGGTCTCCTACGAGCAGTACTTC.

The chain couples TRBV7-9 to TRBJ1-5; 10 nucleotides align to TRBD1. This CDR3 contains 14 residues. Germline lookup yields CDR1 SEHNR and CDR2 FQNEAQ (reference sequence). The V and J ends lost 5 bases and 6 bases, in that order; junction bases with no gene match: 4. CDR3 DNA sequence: TGTGCCAGCAGCCTCGACAGGGGGCGTCAGCCCCAGCATTTT. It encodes CASSLDRGRQPQHF.